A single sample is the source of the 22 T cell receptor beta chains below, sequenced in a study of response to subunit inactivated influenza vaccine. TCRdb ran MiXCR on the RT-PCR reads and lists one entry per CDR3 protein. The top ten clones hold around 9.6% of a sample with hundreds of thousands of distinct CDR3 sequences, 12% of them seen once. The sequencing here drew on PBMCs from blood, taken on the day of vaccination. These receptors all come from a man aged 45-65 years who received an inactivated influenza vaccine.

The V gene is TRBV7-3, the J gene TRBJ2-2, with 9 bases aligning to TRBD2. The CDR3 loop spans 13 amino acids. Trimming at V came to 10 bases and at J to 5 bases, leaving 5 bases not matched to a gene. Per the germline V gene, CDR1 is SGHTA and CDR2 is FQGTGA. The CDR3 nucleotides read TGTGCCACTAGCGGGACAGAAACCGGGGAGCTGTTTTTT. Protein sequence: CATSGTETGELFF.

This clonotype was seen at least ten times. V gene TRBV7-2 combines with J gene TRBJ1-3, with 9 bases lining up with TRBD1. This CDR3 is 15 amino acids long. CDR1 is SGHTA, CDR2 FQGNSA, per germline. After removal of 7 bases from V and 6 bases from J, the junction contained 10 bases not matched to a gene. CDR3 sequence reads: CASTLGTGLANTIYF. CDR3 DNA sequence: TGTGCCAGCACGCTTGGGACAGGGTTGGCAAACACCATATATTTT. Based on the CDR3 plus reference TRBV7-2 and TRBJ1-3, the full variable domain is GAGVSQSPSNKVTEKGKDVELRCDPISGHTALYWYRQSLGQGLEFLIYFQGNSAPDKSGLPSDRFSAERTGGSVSTLTIQRTQQEDSAVYLCASTLGTGLANTIYFGEGSWLTVV.

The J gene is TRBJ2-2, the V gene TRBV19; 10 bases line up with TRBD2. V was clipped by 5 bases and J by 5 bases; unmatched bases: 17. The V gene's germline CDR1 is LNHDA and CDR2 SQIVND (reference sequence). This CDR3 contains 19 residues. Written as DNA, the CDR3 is TGTGCCAGTAGTCCCAGGGGCTCTAGCGGGAGAATATTGACCGGGGAGCTGTTTTTT. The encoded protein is CASSPRGSSGRILTGELFF.

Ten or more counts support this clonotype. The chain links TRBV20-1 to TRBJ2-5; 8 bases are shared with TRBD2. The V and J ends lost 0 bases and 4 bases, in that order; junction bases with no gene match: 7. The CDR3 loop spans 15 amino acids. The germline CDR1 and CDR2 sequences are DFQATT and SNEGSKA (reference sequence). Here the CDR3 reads CSARDLGGGTETQYF. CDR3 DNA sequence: TGCAGTGCTAGAGATCTCGGGGGGGGGACAGAGACCCAGTACTTC.

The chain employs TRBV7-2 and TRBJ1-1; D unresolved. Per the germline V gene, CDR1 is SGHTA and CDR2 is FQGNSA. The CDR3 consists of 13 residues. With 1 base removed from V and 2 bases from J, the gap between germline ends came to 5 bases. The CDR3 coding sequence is TGTGCCAGCAGCTTAGTTATAAACACTGAAGCTTTCTTT. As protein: CASSLVINTEAFF.

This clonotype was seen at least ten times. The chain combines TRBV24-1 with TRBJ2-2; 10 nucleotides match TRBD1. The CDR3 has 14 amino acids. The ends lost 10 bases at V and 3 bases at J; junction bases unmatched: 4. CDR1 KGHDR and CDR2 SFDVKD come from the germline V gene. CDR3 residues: CATSGTGDTGELFF. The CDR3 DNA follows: TGTGCCACATCCGGGACAGGGGACACCGGGGAGCTGTTTTTT.

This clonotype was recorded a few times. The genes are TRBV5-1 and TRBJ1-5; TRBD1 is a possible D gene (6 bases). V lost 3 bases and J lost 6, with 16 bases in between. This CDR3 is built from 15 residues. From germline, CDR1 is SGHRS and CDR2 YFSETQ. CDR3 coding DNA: TGCGCCAGCAGCTCCTCAGGGGAGAGGGGTCAGCCCCAGCATTTT. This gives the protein CASSSSGERGQPQHF.

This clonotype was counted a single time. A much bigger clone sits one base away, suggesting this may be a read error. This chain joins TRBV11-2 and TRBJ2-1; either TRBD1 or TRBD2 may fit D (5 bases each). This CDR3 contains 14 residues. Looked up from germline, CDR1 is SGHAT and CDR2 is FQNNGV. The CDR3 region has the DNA TGTGCCAGCAGCCGCTCCGAGGGGAGCAATGAGCAGCTCTTC. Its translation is CASSRSEGSNEQLF. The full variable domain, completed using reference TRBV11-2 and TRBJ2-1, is EAGVAQSPRYKIIEKRQSVAFWCNPISGHATLYWYQQILGQGPKLLIQFQNNGVVDDSQLPKDRFSAERLKGVDSTLKIQPAKLEDSAVYLCASSRSEGSNEQLFGPGTRLTVL.

CDR3 sequence (DNA): TGTGCCAGCAGTACCCGCACTAGTTTCTACGAGCAGTACTTC. This gives the protein CASSTRTSFYEQYF. V is TRBV28 and J is TRBJ2-7; D possibly corresponds to TRBD2 (5 bases). V dropped 5 bases and J dropped 3 bases, with 14 bases sitting between them. CDR1 and CDR2 (germline): MDHEN, SYDVKM. The CDR3 covers 14 residues.

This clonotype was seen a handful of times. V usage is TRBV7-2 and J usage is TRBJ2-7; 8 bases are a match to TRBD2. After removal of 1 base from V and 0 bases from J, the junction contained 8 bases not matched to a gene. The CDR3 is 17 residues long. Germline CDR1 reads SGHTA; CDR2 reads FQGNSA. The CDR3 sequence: CASSLVTSGISSYEQYF. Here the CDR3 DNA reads TGTGCCAGCAGCTTAGTCACTAGCGGAATCAGCTCCTACGAGCAGTACTTC.

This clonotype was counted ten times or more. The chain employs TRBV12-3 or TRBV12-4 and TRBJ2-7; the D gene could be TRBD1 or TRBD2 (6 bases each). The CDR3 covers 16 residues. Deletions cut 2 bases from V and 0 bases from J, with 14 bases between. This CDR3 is CASSLTRGQSSYEQYF. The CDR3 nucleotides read TGTGCCAGCAGTTTAACCCGGGGGCAAAGCTCCTACGAGCAGTACTTC.

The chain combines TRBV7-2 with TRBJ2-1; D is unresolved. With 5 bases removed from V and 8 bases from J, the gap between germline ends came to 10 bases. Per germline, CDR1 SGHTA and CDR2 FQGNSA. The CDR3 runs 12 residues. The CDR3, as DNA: TGTGCCAGCAGCGTCAGGCACCATGAGCAGTTCTTC. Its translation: CASSVRHHEQFF. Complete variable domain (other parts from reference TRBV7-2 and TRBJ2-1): GAGVSQSPSNKVTEKGKDVELRCDPISGHTALYWYRQSLGQGLEFLIYFQGNSAPDKSGLPSDRFSAERTGGSVSTLTIQRTQQEDSAVYLCASSVRHHEQFFGPGTRLTVL.

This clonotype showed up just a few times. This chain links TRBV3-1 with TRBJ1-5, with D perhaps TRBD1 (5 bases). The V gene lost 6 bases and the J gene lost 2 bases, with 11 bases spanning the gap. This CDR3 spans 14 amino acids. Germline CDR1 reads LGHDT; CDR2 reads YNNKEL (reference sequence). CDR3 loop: CASSHLGGNQPQHF. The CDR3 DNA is TGTGCCAGCAGTCACCTAGGGGGCAATCAGCCCCAGCATTTT.

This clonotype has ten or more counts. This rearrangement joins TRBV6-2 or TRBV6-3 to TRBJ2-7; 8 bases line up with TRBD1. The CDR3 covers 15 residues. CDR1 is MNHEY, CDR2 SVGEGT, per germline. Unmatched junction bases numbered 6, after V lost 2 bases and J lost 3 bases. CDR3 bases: TGTGCCAGCAGTTACGAGACAGGGGTAAACTACGAGCAGTACTTC. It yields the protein CASSYETGVNYEQYF.

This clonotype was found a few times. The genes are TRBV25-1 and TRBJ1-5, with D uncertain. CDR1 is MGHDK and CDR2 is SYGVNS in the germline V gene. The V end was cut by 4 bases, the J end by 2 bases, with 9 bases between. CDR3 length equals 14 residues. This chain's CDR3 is CASSGPMGNQPQHF. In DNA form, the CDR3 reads TGTGCCAGCAGTGGGCCCATGGGCAATCAGCCCCAGCATTTT.

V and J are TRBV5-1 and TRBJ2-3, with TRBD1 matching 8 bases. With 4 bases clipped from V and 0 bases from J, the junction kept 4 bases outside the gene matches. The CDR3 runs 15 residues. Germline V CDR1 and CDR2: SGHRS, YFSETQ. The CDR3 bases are TGCGCCAGCAGCATAGACAGGGGAAGCACAGATACGCAGTATTTT. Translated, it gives CASSIDRGSTDTQYF.

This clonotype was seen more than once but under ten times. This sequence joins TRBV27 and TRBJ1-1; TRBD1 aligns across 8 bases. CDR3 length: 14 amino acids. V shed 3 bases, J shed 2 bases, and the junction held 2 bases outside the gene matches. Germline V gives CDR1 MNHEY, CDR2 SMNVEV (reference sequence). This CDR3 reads CASSFRGHNTEAFF. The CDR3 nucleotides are TGTGCCAGCAGTTTCAGGGGGCATAACACTGAAGCTTTCTTT.

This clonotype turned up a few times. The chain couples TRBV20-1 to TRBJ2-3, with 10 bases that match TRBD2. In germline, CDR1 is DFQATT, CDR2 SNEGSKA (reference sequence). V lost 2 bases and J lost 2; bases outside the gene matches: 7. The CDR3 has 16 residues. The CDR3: CSARPRLAGNTDTQYF. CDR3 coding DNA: TGCAGTGCTAGACCACGACTAGCGGGTAACACAGATACGCAGTATTTT.

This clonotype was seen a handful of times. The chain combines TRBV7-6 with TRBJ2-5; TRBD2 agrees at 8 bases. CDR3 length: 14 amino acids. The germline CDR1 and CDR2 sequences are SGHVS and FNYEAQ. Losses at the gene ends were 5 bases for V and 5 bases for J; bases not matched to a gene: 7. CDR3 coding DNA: TGTGCCAGCAGCCAAGACCAGCGGGGGGAGACCCAGTACTTC. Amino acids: CASSQDQRGETQYF.

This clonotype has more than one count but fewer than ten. DNA for the CDR3: TGCAGCGTGGACCTGGTGGATACGCAGTATTTT. Its protein is CSVDLVDTQYF. This sequence joins TRBV29-1 and TRBJ2-3; D not certain. The V gene's germline CDR1 is SQVTM and CDR2 ANQGSEA. The V and J ends lost 6 bases and 6 bases respectively, with 10 bases between them. The length of the CDR3 is 11 residues.

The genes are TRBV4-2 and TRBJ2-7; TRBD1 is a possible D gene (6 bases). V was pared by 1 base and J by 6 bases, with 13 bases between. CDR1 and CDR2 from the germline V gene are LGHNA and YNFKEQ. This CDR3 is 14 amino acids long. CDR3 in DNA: TGTGCCAGCAGCCAAGCAGGGGAGAGGAGCGAGCAGTACTTC. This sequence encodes CASSQAGERSEQYF.

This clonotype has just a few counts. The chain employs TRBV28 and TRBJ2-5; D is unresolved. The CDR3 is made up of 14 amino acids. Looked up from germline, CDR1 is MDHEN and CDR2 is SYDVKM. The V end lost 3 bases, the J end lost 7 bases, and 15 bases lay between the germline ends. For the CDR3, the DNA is TGTGCCAGCAGTTTGTCCACGCTTTTAAGGACCCAGTACTTC. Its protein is CASSLSTLLRTQYF.